This T cell receptor (beta chain) was identified during a study of blood T cell repertoires in COVID-19. As for the study in general: Donors in the United States, Italy and Spain gave samples during acute or convalescent COVID-19. T cells, B-cell-depleted T cells, or PBMCs supplied cDNA or gDNA.

Authors' data handling: Scientists estimated how many nucleated cells there were by amplifying reference gene primers. TCRdb keeps only in-frame clones here, not all; method: immunoSEQ multiplex PCR. The V and J calls and clone size were taken over from that table, and D and trimming were inferred from the DNA. Of approximately 210,000 clones in the sample, around four fifths were seen once. V shed 0 bases and J shed 5 bases, with 7 bases lying between them. Germline V gene data show CDR1 as MNHNS and CDR2 as SASEGT. The CDR3 sequence is 13 residues long. This chain uses TRBV6-1 with TRBJ1-2; D is unclear. This receptor was identified in a man in his fifties with active or convalescent COVID-19. Sample: peripheral blood. The DNA of the CDR3 is TGTGCCAGCAGTGAAGCATCCAGTTATGGCTACACCTTC. Translated, it gives CASSEASSYGYTF.